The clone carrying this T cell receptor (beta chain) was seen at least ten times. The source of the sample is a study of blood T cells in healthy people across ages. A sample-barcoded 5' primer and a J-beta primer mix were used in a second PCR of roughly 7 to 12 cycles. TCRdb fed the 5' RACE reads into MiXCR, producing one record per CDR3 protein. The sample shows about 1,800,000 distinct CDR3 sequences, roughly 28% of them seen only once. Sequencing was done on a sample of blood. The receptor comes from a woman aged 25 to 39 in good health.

The CDR3 nucleotides read TGTGCCAGCAGTTCATTCGGACTAGCGGCTAGCGAGACCCAGTACTTC. Protein: CASSSFGLAASETQYF. This rearrangement joins TRBV6-2 or TRBV6-3 to TRBJ2-5, with TRBD2 matching 10 bases. Germline CDR1 reads MNHEY; CDR2 reads SVGEGT. The ends lost 4 bases at V and 5 bases at J; junction bases unmatched: 10. The length of the CDR3 is 16 residues.